The clone carrying this T cell receptor beta chain was counted at least ten times. Its antigen is undetermined. RNA transcripts provided the source from which TCR beta CDR3 regions were amplified. First-round RT-PCR targeting the TCR CDR3 was performed with the HTBI primer set. Each CDR3 protein gets one entry after TCRdb re-called the multiplex PCR reads with MiXCR. Among about 560,000 distinct CDR3 sequences listed, 16% were seen once. This entry comes from a study of T cells in Graves' hyperthyroidism and ophthalmopathy. Study summary: The initial diagnosis was the point when peripheral blood was collected, ahead of any treatment. Study conclusions and caveats: Most thyroid clonotypes that were expanded above 0.001 also turned up in blood.

In patients aged 18 to 65, hyperthyroidism was newly diagnosed, with duration under 2 months. Source material: blood. This TCR derives from a woman aged 18-35 years with Graves' hyperthyroidism.

The chain's CDR3 is CASSLGWDSYEQYF. DNA of the CDR3: TGTGCCAGCAGCTTAGGATGGGACAGCTACGAGCAGTACTTC. The V call is TRBV7-9, the J call TRBJ2-7; 7 positions match TRBD1. The CDR3 sequence is 14 residues long. Germline CDR1 and CDR2: SEHNR and FQNEAQ (reference sequence). Trimming took 1 base from V and 3 from J; bases not matched to a gene: 3. The whole variable domain, filled in from reference TRBV7-9 and TRBJ2-7, reads DTGVSQNPRHKITKRGQNVTFRCDPISEHNRLYWYRQTLGQGPEFLTYFQNEAQLEKSRLLSDRFSAERPKGSFSTLEIQRTEQGDSAMYLCASSLGWDSYEQYFGPGTRLTVT.